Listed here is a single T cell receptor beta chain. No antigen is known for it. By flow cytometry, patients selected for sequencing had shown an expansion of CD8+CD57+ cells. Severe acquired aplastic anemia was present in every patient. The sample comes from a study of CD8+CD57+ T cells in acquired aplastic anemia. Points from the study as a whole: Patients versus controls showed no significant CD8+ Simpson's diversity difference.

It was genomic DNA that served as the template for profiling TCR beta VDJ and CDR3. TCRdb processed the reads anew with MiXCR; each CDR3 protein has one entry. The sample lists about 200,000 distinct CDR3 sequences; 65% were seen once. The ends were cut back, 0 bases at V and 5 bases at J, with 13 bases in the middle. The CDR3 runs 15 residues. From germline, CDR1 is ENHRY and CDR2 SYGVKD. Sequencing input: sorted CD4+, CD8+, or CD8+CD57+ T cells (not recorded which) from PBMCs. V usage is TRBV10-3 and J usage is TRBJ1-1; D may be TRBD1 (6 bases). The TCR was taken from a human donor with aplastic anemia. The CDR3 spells CAISESKGGKTEAFF. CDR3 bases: TGTGCCATCAGTGAGTCGAAGGGGGGTAAGACTGAAGCTTTCTTT.